A single sample gave rise to the 28 T cell receptor beta chains below, sequenced in a study of patients and donors after allogeneic stem cell transplantation. TCRdb used MiXCR to reprocess the RT-PCR reads, holding one entry per CDR3 protein. The sample carries about 160,000 distinct CDR3 sequences, about a quarter recorded once. The sequenced sample consisted of blood, either unsorted or a sorted T cell fraction (not recorded which). The receptors stem from a human donor who was either an allogeneic HSCT recipient or a stem cell or donor lymphocyte infusion donor (not recorded which). It is not recorded whose cells these are; they may come from a transplant donor.

The sample holds a few counts of this clonotype. The chain combines TRBV5-1 with TRBJ2-1, with D uncertain. The CDR3 is 15 amino acids. With 2 bases removed from V and 2 bases from J, the gap between germline ends came to 11 bases. CDR1 and CDR2 from the germline V gene are SGHRS and YFSETQ. The CDR3 sequence: CASSFLSAAYNEQFF. CDR3 DNA: TGCGCCAGCAGCTTTTTGTCGGCGGCCTACAATGAGCAGTTCTTC.

This clonotype came up many times. This chain links TRBV3-1 with TRBJ1-1; D ambiguous. CDR3 size: 13 residues. Trimming removed 0 bases from V and 0 bases from J, with 2 bases in between. Germline CDR1 LGHDT, CDR2 YNNKEL (reference sequence). Written as DNA, the CDR3 is TGTGCCAGCAGCCAAGATCTGAACACTGAAGCTTTCTTT. This sequence encodes CASSQDLNTEAFF. The full variable domain, in which reference TRBV3-1 and TRBJ1-1 provide the parts outside the CDR3, is DTAVSQTPKYLVTQMGNDKSIKCEQNLGHDTMYWYKQDSKKFLKIMFSYNNKELIINETVPNRFSPKSPDKAHLNLHINSLELGDSAVYFCASSQDLNTEAFFGQGTRLTVV.

The chain has TRBV6-6 and TRBJ2-5; a weak D match, TRBD2 (6 bases). Germline CDR1 is MNHNY and CDR2 is SVGAGI (reference sequence). The ends were cut back, 2 bases at V and 1 base at J, with 14 bases in the middle. This CDR3 spans 16 amino acids. The CDR3: CASSYEVGGIQETQYF. The DNA of the CDR3 is TGTGCCAGCAGTTACGAGGTTGGAGGGATCCAAGAGACCCAGTACTTC.

The rearrangement links TRBV6-6 to TRBJ2-5, with 7 nucleotides matching TRBD2. Trimming at V came to 10 bases and at J to 5 bases, leaving 10 bases not matched to a gene. CDR3 size: 13 residues. Germline lookup yields CDR1 MNHNY and CDR2 SVGAGI (reference sequence). This CDR3 is CAISLGGKETQYF. The CDR3 bases are TGTGCCATCTCACTCGGGGGGAAGGAGACCCAGTACTTC.

A few counts support this clonotype. V gene TRBV7-9 combines with J gene TRBJ2-2; a possible D gene is TRBD1 (6 bases). CDR1 SEHNR and CDR2 FQNEAQ come from the germline V gene (reference sequence). The V and J ends lost 8 bases and 0 bases respectively, with 10 bases between them. The CDR3 runs to 14 residues. CDR3 nucleotides: TGTGCCAGCCGTGGACAGCCGAACACCGGGGAGCTGTTTTTT. Its protein is CASRGQPNTGELFF.

The chain couples TRBV5-1 to TRBJ2-3; the match to TRBD2 covers 8 bases. V was clipped by 5 bases and J by 2 bases; unmatched bases: 13. The germline V gene has CDR1 SGHRS and CDR2 YFSETQ. CDR3 size: 17 residues. The CDR3 protein is CASSTTLAGHHTDTQYF. Written as DNA, the CDR3 is TGCGCCAGCAGTACGACCTTAGCGGGGCACCACACAGATACGCAGTATTTT.

This clonotype has a handful of counts. The genes are TRBV20-1 and TRBJ1-2; no definite D call. Germline V lookup: CDR1 DFQATT, CDR2 SNEGSKA (reference sequence). This CDR3 spans 14 amino acids. Between the trimmed V and J ends, which lost 6 bases and 5 bases, there was a span of 19 bases. This CDR3 is CSADRSGPSYGYTF. The CDR3 DNA sequence: TGCAGTGCGGACCGGTCAGGCCCTTCTTATGGCTACACCTTC.

The CDR3: CASTNLFVTEAFF. The CDR3 bases are TGTGCCAGCACCAATTTGTTCGTGACTGAAGCTTTCTTT. This chain joins TRBV12-3 or TRBV12-4 and TRBJ1-1; D ambiguous. Trimming pared 7 bases from V and 5 bases from J, leaving 14 bases between. The CDR3 runs 13 residues.

This clonotype has only a few counts. The rearrangement uses TRBV7-6 and TRBJ2-7, with D perhaps TRBD2 (7 bases). This CDR3 spans 15 amino acids. V was cut by 1 base and J by 2 bases, with 12 bases left in between. Germline V CDR1 and CDR2: SGHVS, FNYEAQ. Written as DNA, the CDR3 is TGTGCCAGCAGCTTAGGCAGGGGACTAACCTACGAGCAGTACTTC. Protein: CASSLGRGLTYEQYF.

The chain couples TRBV12-3 or TRBV12-4 to TRBJ1-1; D not resolved. V was clipped by 8 bases and J by 3 bases, with 10 bases between them. The CDR3 sequence is 12 residues long. CDR3 in amino acids: CASGLWDTEAFF. CDR3 nucleotide sequence: TGTGCCAGCGGACTTTGGGACACTGAAGCTTTCTTT.

This clonotype was seen ten or more times. V usage is TRBV6-6 and J usage is TRBJ1-4; 7 bases are a match to TRBD1. CDR1 and CDR2 (germline): MNHNY, SVGAGI (reference sequence). V gave up 5 bases and J gave up 11 bases; unmatched junction bases: 2. The CDR3 totals 11 residues. The CDR3 DNA sequence: TGTGCCAGCAGTCCACAGGGGAAACTGTTTTTT. Protein: CASSPQGKLFF.

This clonotype occurred a few times. This chain joins TRBV3-1 and TRBJ1-2; no clear D gene. V was trimmed by 1 base and J by 7 bases, leaving 4 bases between them. Per germline, CDR1 LGHDT and CDR2 YNNKEL (reference sequence). The CDR3 consists of 11 residues. CDR3 protein: CASSQGVGYTF. The CDR3 DNA reads TGTGCCAGCAGCCAAGGGGTTGGCTACACCTTC.

The V gene is TRBV20-1, the J gene TRBJ2-3, with D maybe TRBD2 (5 bases). The CDR3 sequence is 16 residues long. CDR1 and CDR2 (germline): DFQATT, SNEGSKA (reference sequence). V was clipped by 0 bases and J by 0 bases, with 13 bases between them. The CDR3 DNA follows: TGCAGTGCTAGAGATGGGCTAGCACATAGCACAGATACGCAGTATTTT. This codes for CSARDGLAHSTDTQYF.

A remark on this clonotype: The junction differs from germline at one of its ends, possibly a read error. The chain joins TRBV5-1 to TRBJ1-1; D may be TRBD1 (5 bases). Germline CDR1 is SGHRS and CDR2 is YFSETQ. CDR3 size: 14 residues. The CDR3 coding sequence is TGCGCCAGCAGCTTCGGCAGGGTGAAGACTGAAGCTTTCTTT. This encodes CASSFGRVKTEAFF.

This clonotype was found a few times. This chain links TRBV2 with TRBJ2-7, with 8 bases lining up with TRBD1. The CDR3 consists of 13 residues. Germline CDR1 reads SNHLY; CDR2 reads FYNNEI. V lost 6 bases and J lost 7; bases outside the gene matches: 8. CDR3 sequence: CASSTGQGREQYF. The CDR3 nucleotides read TGTGCCAGCAGCACTGGACAGGGTAGAGAGCAGTACTTC.

This clonotype was detected only a few times. The chain employs TRBV5-1 and TRBJ2-7; D not certain. The germline V gene has CDR1 SGHRS and CDR2 YFSETQ. The CDR3 spans 13 residues. V dropped 0 bases and J dropped 3 bases, with 7 bases sitting between them. The CDR3 here is CASSLDIVYEQYF. The CDR3 DNA reads TGCGCCAGCAGCTTGGACATTGTCTACGAGCAGTACTTC.

Only a few counts were recorded for this clonotype. CDR3 residues: CASTADNYGYTF. In DNA form, the CDR3 reads TGTGCCAGCACTGCCGATAACTATGGCTACACCTTC. This sequence joins TRBV6-1 and TRBJ1-2; D ambiguous. V was trimmed by 7 bases and J by 1 base, leaving 7 bases between them. Germline CDR1 and CDR2: MNHNS and SASEGT. The CDR3 is 12 residues long.

This clonotype was seen repeatedly, ten times or more. The chain joins TRBV5-1 to TRBJ1-4, with D perhaps TRBD1 (6 bases). Germline V lookup: CDR1 SGHRS, CDR2 YFSETQ. The CDR3 has 14 residues. Trimming removed 2 bases from V and 7 bases from J, with 12 bases in between. CDR3 loop: CASSFAGASEKLFF. CDR3 in DNA: TGCGCCAGCAGCTTCGCAGGGGCGAGTGAAAAACTGTTTTTT.

On this clonotype itself: The junction does not match germline at one end; this may be a read error. The V gene is TRBV5-1, the J gene TRBJ2-7; D unclear. Per the germline V gene, CDR1 is SGHRS and CDR2 is YFSETQ. The CDR3 has 8 amino acids. The CDR3 protein is CASSLERF. CDR3 sequence (DNA): TGCGCCAGCAGCTTGGAACGATTC.

This clonotype was seen repeatedly, ten times or more. An end of the junction does not agree with germline; a read error may underlie this. This chain joins TRBV5-1 and TRBJ2-7, with D possibly TRBD1 on 6 matching bases. There are 13 residues in the CDR3. Germline values: CDR1 SGHRS, CDR2 YFSETQ. The chain's CDR3 is CASSLGQSYEQYF. In nucleotides, the CDR3 is TGTGCCAGCAGCTTAGGACAGTCCTACGAGCAGTACTTC.

This clonotype was detected only a few times. This chain links TRBV5-6 with TRBJ1-6; D may be TRBD1 (5 bases). This CDR3 contains 17 residues. Germline V gene sequence: CDR1 SGHDT, CDR2 YYEEEE. V was pared by 1 base and J by 0 bases, with 11 bases between. The DNA of the CDR3 is TGTGCCAGCAGCTTGAGAGCGGGGACCTCCTATAATTCACCCCTCCACTTT. This sequence encodes CASSLRAGTSYNSPLHF.

This clonotype was counted between two and nine times. This sequence joins TRBV6-2 or TRBV6-3 and TRBJ1-6; D is undetermined. V shed 0 bases and J shed 8 bases, with 14 bases lying between them. The germline CDR1 and CDR2 sequences are MNHEY and SVGEGT. The CDR3 is 16 residues long. This chain's CDR3 is CASSYSRLPSDSPLHF. For the CDR3, the DNA is TGTGCCAGCAGTTACTCGAGACTTCCATCCGATTCACCCCTCCACTTT.

This clonotype turned up a few times. The genes are TRBV15 and TRBJ2-7; no reliable D call. The V end was cut by 0 bases, the J end by 7 bases, with 10 bases between. The CDR3 is 13 residues long. From germline, CDR1 is LNHNV and CDR2 YYDKDF (reference sequence). The CDR3 coding sequence is TGTGCCACCAGCAGAGATCCCCCGACTGAGCAGTACTTC. Translation: CATSRDPPTEQYF.

This clonotype was counted between two and nine times. The rearrangement uses TRBV27 and TRBJ2-7, with D maybe TRBD1 (6 bases). CDR3 length: 15 residues. Trimming pared 1 base from V and 7 bases from J, leaving 17 bases between. Germline values: CDR1 MNHEY, CDR2 SMNVEV (reference sequence). The CDR3 DNA sequence: TGTGCCAGCAGTTTATGGGCCCCAGGGGCGGATGAGCAGTACTTC. This translates into CASSLWAPGADEQYF.

This clonotype was counted a single time. The rearrangement joins TRBV4-3 to TRBJ2-1; 7 nucleotides align to TRBD2. The V gene end was trimmed by 0 bases and the J gene end by 2 bases; junction bases not matched to a gene: 7. The CDR3 consists of 17 residues. The germline V gene has CDR1 LGHNA and CDR2 YSLEER. CDR3 amino acids: CASSQELGLRTYNEQFF. Written as DNA, the CDR3 is TGCGCCAGCAGCCAAGAATTGGGACTACGGACCTACAATGAGCAGTTCTTC.

The chain uses TRBV20-1 and TRBJ2-2, with D perhaps TRBD1 (6 bases). The germline gives CDR1 DFQATT, CDR2 SNEGSKA (reference sequence). V dropped 0 bases and J dropped 5 bases, with 7 bases sitting between them. The length of the CDR3 is 13 residues. CDR3 bases: TGCAGTGCTAGAGAACAGGGAACCGGGGAGCTGTTTTTT. It codes for CSAREQGTGELFF.

This chain links TRBV3-1 with TRBJ2-7; TRBD2 might be the D (5 bases). The CDR3 sequence is 15 residues long. V gave up 6 bases and J gave up 2 bases, with 17 bases separating them. Looked up from germline, CDR1 is LGHDT and CDR2 is YNNKEL (reference sequence). CDR3 sequence: CASRPTTGNPYEQYF. CDR3 DNA sequence: TGTGCCAGCAGACCTACAACCGGGAACCCCTACGAGCAGTACTTC.

The CDR3 sequence is CASSLGVQGNEQFF. The CDR3, as DNA: TGCGCCAGCAGCTTGGGAGTACAGGGAAATGAGCAGTTCTTC. The V and J genes are TRBV5-1 and TRBJ2-1; D may be TRBD1 (6 bases). With 0 bases removed from V and 7 bases from J, the gap between germline ends came to 11 bases. This CDR3 spans 14 amino acids. Germline loops: CDR1 SGHRS, CDR2 YFSETQ.